Detailed here is one T cell receptor (beta chain). Its target is unknown. This entry belongs to a study of T cells in Graves' hyperthyroidism and ophthalmopathy. Amplified TCR beta CDR3 regions came from RNA transcripts. During a first-round RT-PCR of the TCR CDR3, the HTBI primer set was used. TCRdb re-called the multiplex PCR reads through MiXCR, storing one row per CDR3 protein. The table lists over 650,000 distinct CDR3 sequences, 40% to 55% of them singletons. Study-wide results and caveats: Within blood appeared most thyroid clonotypes that had expanded above 0.001. Before onset, by a median of approximately 6.2 months, the model predicted ophthalmopathy.

From germline, CDR1 is SGHVS and CDR2 FQNEAQ. V dropped 5 bases and J dropped 0 bases, with 14 bases sitting between them. The CDR3 runs to 15 residues. Sequencing was performed on peripheral blood or thyroid tissue (not recorded which). The J gene is TRBJ2-7, the V gene TRBV7-8; D unresolved. This receptor was taken from an adult man with Graves' disease, either hyperthyroidism or ophthalmopathy (not recorded which). The CDR3: CASSSVEPSSYEQYF. The CDR3 bases are TGTGCCAGCAGCAGCGTAGAACCGAGCTCCTACGAGCAGTACTTC.